A selection of T cell receptor beta chains follows, all from one sample in a study of shared clonotypes between healthy human individuals. Generated by immunoSEQ multiplex PCR, the TCRdb table keeps only in-frame clones and is missing some. The table includes under 2,500,000 clones, almost 96% detected once. The sequenced material came from naive CD4+ T cells sorted from blood. The receptors were sampled from a young man in good health. Each CDR3 is given with its conserved first and last residue. The D gene is left open where the match is weak. Some rows mark clone size as missing; the rest say once, few, many or name a class of expanded clone.

J gene: TRBJ2-7
clone size: .
D gene: .
V gene: TRBV30
CDR3 DNA: TGTGCCCTATCTCGCCTGAGCTCCTACGAGCAGTACTTC
CDR3 protein: CALSRLSSYEQYF

J gene: TRBJ2-7
clone size: .
D gene: .
V gene: TRBV2
CDR3 DNA: TGTGCCAGCAGTCAGGGGACGGGCCACGAGCAGTACTTC
CDR3 protein: CASSQGTGHEQYF

J gene: TRBJ2-7
clone size: few
D gene: .
V gene: TRBV20-1
CDR3 DNA: TGCAGTGCTAGCGGGGGAGGCGAGCAGTACTTC
CDR3 protein: CSASGGGEQYF

J gene: TRBJ2-7
clone size: .
D gene: TRBD2
V gene: TRBV10-3
CDR3 DNA: TGTGCCATCAACATAGCGGGAGAGGGCTACGAGCAGTACTTC
CDR3 protein: CAINIAGEGYEQYF

J gene: TRBJ1-1
clone size: .
D gene: .
V gene: TRBV28
CDR3 DNA: TGTGCCAGCATCCCACCGGGGACCACTGAAGCTTTCTTT
CDR3 protein: CASIPPGTTEAFF

J gene: TRBJ2-1
clone size: .
D gene: .
V gene: TRBV18
CDR3 DNA: TGTGCCAGCTCACCACCAGGCGGGGAGCAGCAGTTCTTC
CDR3 protein: CASSPPGGEQQFF

J gene: TRBJ1-3
clone size: .
D gene: .
V gene: TRBV4-1
CDR3 DNA: TGCGCCAGCAGCCAATGGGGCAGGAATGGAAACACCATATATTTT
CDR3 protein: CASSQWGRNGNTIYF

J gene: TRBJ2-7
clone size: .
D gene: TRBD1
V gene: TRBV19
CDR3 DNA: TGTGCCAGTAGTATTGGGACAGGGCGCTACGAGCAGTACTTC
CDR3 protein: CASSIGTGRYEQYF

J gene: TRBJ1-1
clone size: .
D gene: TRBD1
V gene: TRBV14
CDR3 DNA: TGTGCCAGCAGCCAACGAGGACAGGGTAGAGCTTTCTTT
CDR3 protein: CASSQRGQGRAFF

J gene: TRBJ2-3
clone size: .
D gene: .
V gene: TRBV5-1
CDR3 DNA: TGCGCCAGCAGATCGGCACAGGGTACAGATACGCAGTATTTT
CDR3 protein: CASRSAQGTDTQYF

J gene: TRBJ2-7
clone size: once
D gene: TRBD1
V gene: TRBV19
CDR3 DNA: TGTGCCAGTAGGAGACAGGGAACCTACGAGCAGTACTTC
CDR3 protein: CASRRQGTYEQYF

J gene: TRBJ2-3
clone size: .
D gene: .
V gene: TRBV11-2
CDR3 DNA: TGTGCCAGCAGCTCTGGGGAATCGGATACGCAGTATTTT
CDR3 protein: CASSSGESDTQYF

J gene: TRBJ2-1
clone size: .
D gene: TRBD2
V gene: TRBV10-1
CDR3 DNA: TGCGCCAGCAGTGAGTCTGGTCTAGCGGGAGGTTCCCTTTACAATGAGCAGTTCTTC
CDR3 protein: CASSESGLAGGSLYNEQFF

J gene: TRBJ2-3
clone size: .
D gene: .
V gene: TRBV7-9
CDR3 DNA: TGTGCCAGCAGCTTAGCGAAGGATACGCAGTATTTT
CDR3 protein: CASSLAKDTQYF

J gene: TRBJ2-2
clone size: .
D gene: TRBD2
V gene: TRBV5-8
CDR3 DNA: TGTGCCAGCAGCACGCCGGGAGGTACCTTTGTCACCGGGGAGCTGTTTTTT
CDR3 protein: CASSTPGGTFVTGELFF

J gene: TRBJ2-1
clone size: .
D gene: TRBD2
V gene: TRBV2
CDR3 DNA: TGTGCCAGCAGTGGGACGACTAGCGGGCTCTCCTACAATGAGCAGTTCTTC
CDR3 protein: CASSGTTSGLSYNEQFF

J gene: TRBJ2-7
clone size: few
D gene: .
V gene: TRBV30
CDR3 DNA: TGTGCCTGGAGGCAAGGGGGGCGGAACAACGAGCAGTACTTC
CDR3 protein: CAWRQGGRNNEQYF

J gene: TRBJ1-1
clone size: .
D gene: .
V gene: TRBV10-1
CDR3 DNA: TGCGCCAGCAGTGAGTCGCGAGACGCAGCTTTCTTT
CDR3 protein: CASSESRDAAFF

J gene: TRBJ1-4
clone size: .
D gene: .
V gene: TRBV7-2
CDR3 DNA: TGTGCCAGCAGCTTTCTACAGGGCCCAACTAATGAAAAACTGTTTTTT
CDR3 protein: CASSFLQGPTNEKLFF

J gene: TRBJ2-1
clone size: .
D gene: .
V gene: TRBV2
CDR3 DNA: TGTGCCAGCAGTCCCGCCTCGGGGGCGAAGTTCTTC
CDR3 protein: CASSPASGAKFF

J gene: TRBJ2-5
clone size: .
D gene: .
V gene: TRBV18
CDR3 DNA: TGTGCCAGCTCACGAGGGATCAAAGAGACCCAGTACTTC
CDR3 protein: CASSRGIKETQYF

J gene: TRBJ1-6
clone size: .
D gene: .
V gene: TRBV5-4
CDR3 DNA: TGTGCCAGCAGCGGGGGGATGGAAAAGAGTTCACCCCTCCACTTT
CDR3 protein: CASSGGMEKSSPLHF

J gene: TRBJ2-2
clone size: .
D gene: .
V gene: TRBV5-1
CDR3 DNA: TGCGCCAGCAGCTTGGCCCGGATCGTCGGCGGGGAGCTGTTTTTT
CDR3 protein: CASSLARIVGGELFF

J gene: TRBJ2-7
clone size: .
D gene: TRBD2
V gene: TRBV4-3
CDR3 DNA: TGCGCCAGCAGCCAAGATACTAGCGCCCGCTACGAGCAGTACTTC
CDR3 protein: CASSQDTSARYEQYF

J gene: TRBJ2-7
clone size: .
D gene: .
V gene: TRBV7-2
CDR3 DNA: TGTGCCAGCAGCTTTGGGCCCTACTACGAGCAGTACTTC
CDR3 protein: CASSFGPYYEQYF

J gene: TRBJ2-7
clone size: .
D gene: .
V gene: TRBV7-2
CDR3 DNA: TGTGCCAGCAGCTTAATACGGGAGTCCCACGAGCAGTACTTC
CDR3 protein: CASSLIRESHEQYF

J gene: TRBJ1-5
clone size: once
D gene: .
V gene: TRBV7-6
CDR3 DNA: TGTGCCAGCAGCAAAAGCCAGTCCGTCGCGGGACAAAGCAATCAGCCCCAGCATTTT
CDR3 protein: CASSKSQSVAGQSNQPQHF

J gene: TRBJ1-2
clone size: .
D gene: .
V gene: TRBV27
CDR3 DNA: TGTGCCAGCAGTCCCCGGGAGACAGCTTATGGCTACACCTTC
CDR3 protein: CASSPRETAYGYTF

J gene: TRBJ2-5
clone size: .
D gene: TRBD2
V gene: TRBV7-9
CDR3 DNA: TGTGCCAGCACCATCGGGACTAGCGTTGAGACCCAGTACTTC
CDR3 protein: CASTIGTSVETQYF

J gene: TRBJ1-6
clone size: once
D gene: TRBD1
V gene: TRBV4-3
CDR3 DNA: TGCGCCAGCAGCCAAGCAGACAGGGGGCGTGGACCCCTCCACTTT
CDR3 protein: CASSQADRGRGPLHF

J gene: TRBJ2-3
clone size: .
D gene: .
V gene: TRBV18
CDR3 DNA: TGTGCCAGCTCACCAAACAGTCTAGGGCAAGCGTATTTT
CDR3 protein: CASSPNSLGQAYF

J gene: TRBJ1-1
clone size: .
D gene: .
V gene: TRBV5-1
CDR3 DNA: TGCGCCAGCAGAGAGCCGGGACGAATGAACACTGAAGCTTTCTTT
CDR3 protein: CASREPGRMNTEAFF

J gene: TRBJ2-7
clone size: .
D gene: TRBD1
V gene: TRBV6-1
CDR3 DNA: TGTGCCAGCCTCCGAACCGGGACAGGGGACGAGCAGTACTTC
CDR3 protein: CASLRTGTGDEQYF

J gene: TRBJ1-5
clone size: .
D gene: .
V gene: TRBV19
CDR3 DNA: TGTGCCAGTAGTATAGTGGGATGGGGGGACGGCAATCAGCCCCAGCATTTT
CDR3 protein: CASSIVGWGDGNQPQHF

J gene: TRBJ1-5
clone size: .
D gene: .
V gene: TRBV10-2
CDR3 DNA: TGCGCCAGCAGTGAGTCGGCGCTAGGGAACCAGCCCCAGCATTTT
CDR3 protein: CASSESALGNQPQHF